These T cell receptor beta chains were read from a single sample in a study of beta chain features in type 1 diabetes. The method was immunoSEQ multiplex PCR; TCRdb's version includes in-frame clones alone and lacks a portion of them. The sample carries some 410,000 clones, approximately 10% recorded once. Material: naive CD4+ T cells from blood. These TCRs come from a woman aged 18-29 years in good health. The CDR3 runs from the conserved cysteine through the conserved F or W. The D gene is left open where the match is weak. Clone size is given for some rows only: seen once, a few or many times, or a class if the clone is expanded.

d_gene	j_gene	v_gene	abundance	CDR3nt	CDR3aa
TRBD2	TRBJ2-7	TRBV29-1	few	TGCAGCGCCTTAAGCGGGGTTCACTACGAGCAGTACTTC	CSALSGVHYEQYF
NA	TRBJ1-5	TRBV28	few	TGTGCCAGCAGTTTAACAGGGACTGGCAATCAGCCCCAGCATTTT	CASSLTGTGNQPQHF
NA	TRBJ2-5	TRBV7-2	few	TGTGCCAGCAGCTTAGTGGGACAAATAAGGGAGACCCAGTACTTC	CASSLVGQIRETQYF
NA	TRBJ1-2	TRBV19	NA	TGTGCCAGTAGTATCCTCGACAGGTGGTATGGCTACACCTTC	CASSILDRWYGYTF
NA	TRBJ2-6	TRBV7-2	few	TGTGCCAGCAGCTTCGGCAGACCGTCTGGGGCCAACGTCCTGACTTTC	CASSFGRPSGANVLTF
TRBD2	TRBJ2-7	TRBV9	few	TGTGCCAGCAGCGTTAGCGGGGGATCCTACGAGCAGTACTTC	CASSVSGGSYEQYF
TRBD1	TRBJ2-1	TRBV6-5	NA	TGTGCCAGCAGAACAGGGGTCGGCTACAATGAGCAGTTCTTC	CASRTGVGYNEQFF
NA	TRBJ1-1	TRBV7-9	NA	TGTGCCAGCAGCTTACAGGGGATGAACACTGAAGCTTTCTTT	CASSLQGMNTEAFF
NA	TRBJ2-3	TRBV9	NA	TGTGCCAGCAGCTGGGGGCGAGTTACGCAGTATTTT	CASSWGRVTQYF
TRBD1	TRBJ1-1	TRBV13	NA	TGTGCCAGCAGCTTAGGGGGGACAGGGAACACTGAAGCTTTCTTT	CASSLGGTGNTEAFF
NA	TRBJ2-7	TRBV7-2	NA	TGTGCCAGCAGCTCCAAGTTGGAGGGCAGCCAGCAGTACTTC	CASSSKLEGSQQYF
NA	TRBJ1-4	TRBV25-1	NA	TGTGCCAGCAGTGAATTTGCAGGGGCAGAAAAACTGTTTTTT	CASSEFAGAEKLFF
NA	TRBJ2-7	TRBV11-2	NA	TGTGCCAGCAGCTTAGCGCGCGATCAGCAGTACTTC	CASSLARDQQYF
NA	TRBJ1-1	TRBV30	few	TGTGCCTGGTTACCCGCCTTCCCAGGGGCCGAAGCTTTCTTT	CAWLPAFPGAEAFF
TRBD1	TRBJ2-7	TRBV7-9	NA	TGTGCCAGCAGCACCCGACAGGGCCAAATTTCCTACGAGCAGTACTTC	CASSTRQGQISYEQYF
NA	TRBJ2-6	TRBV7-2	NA	TGTGCCAGCAGATCCTCGGGGGGCCAGTCTGGGGCCAACGTCCTGACTTTC	CASRSSGGQSGANVLTF
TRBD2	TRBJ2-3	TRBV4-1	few	TGCGCCAGCAGACGCGGGGGAGGCACAGATACGCAGTATTTT	CASRRGGGTDTQYF
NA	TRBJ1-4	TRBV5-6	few	TGTGCCATCAGCTTGGTAGGGGGAAATGAAAAACTGTTTTTT	CAISLVGGNEKLFF
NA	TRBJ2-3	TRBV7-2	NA	TGTGCCAGCAGCTTAGATAGGGGCACAGATACGCAGTATTTT	CASSLDRGTDTQYF
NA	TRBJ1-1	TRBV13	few	TGTGCCAGCAGCTTTAGTCCGCAGAGGAACACTGAAGCTTTCTTT	CASSFSPQRNTEAFF
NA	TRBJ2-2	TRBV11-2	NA	TGTGCCAGCAGCCTAGCGTCAGTCACCGGGGAGCTGTTTTTT	CASSLASVTGELFF
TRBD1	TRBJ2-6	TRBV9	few	TGTGCCAGCAGGGGACAGCTTAACTCTGGGGCCAACGTCCTGACTTTC	CASRGQLNSGANVLTF
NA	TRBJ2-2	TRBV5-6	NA	TGTGCCAGCAGCTCGTTGCGGGAGCTGTTTTTT	CASSSLRELFF
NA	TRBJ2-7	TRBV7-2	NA	TGTGCCAGCAGCTTAGCTTCGGCATCCTACGAGCAGTACTTC	CASSLASASYEQYF
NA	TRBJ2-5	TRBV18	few	TGTGCCAGCTCCCCTCCCGGGACCAGTGAAGAGACCCAGTACTTC	CASSPPGTSEETQYF
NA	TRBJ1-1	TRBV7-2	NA	TGTGCCAGCAGCTTAGTACGGGGTGGTCACACTGAAGCTTTCTTT	CASSLVRGGHTEAFF
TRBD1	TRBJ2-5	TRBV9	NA	TGTGCCAGCAGCACGACGTTAACAGGGGGCGCAAAGACCCAGTACTTC	CASSTTLTGGAKTQYF
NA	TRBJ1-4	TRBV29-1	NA	TGCAGCGTTGTTTGGGGTGGAAAGGAAAAACTGTTTTTT	CSVVWGGKEKLFF
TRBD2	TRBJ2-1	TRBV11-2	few	TGTGCCAGCAAGACTAGCGGGGCTTACAATGAGCAGTTCTTC	CASKTSGAYNEQFF
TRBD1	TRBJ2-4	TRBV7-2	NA	TGTGCCAGCAGCTTCGGGGCCAGGGGGGCCAAAAACATTCAGTACTTC	CASSFGARGAKNIQYF
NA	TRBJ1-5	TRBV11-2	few	TGTGCCAGCAGCTTACTAGGTCAGCCCCAGCATTTT	CASSLLGQPQHF
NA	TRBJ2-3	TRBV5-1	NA	TGCGCCAGCAGCCCCGTTTTCCTCCGAACAGATACGCAGTATTTT	CASSPVFLRTDTQYF
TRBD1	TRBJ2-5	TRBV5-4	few	TGTGCCAGCAGCTTCTCAGCCCTAGGGACAGGGGAGACCCAGTACTTC	CASSFSALGTGETQYF
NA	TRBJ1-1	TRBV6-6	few	TGTGCCACCTCCTACCCAGGAAAGAACACTGAAGCTTTCTTT	CATSYPGKNTEAFF
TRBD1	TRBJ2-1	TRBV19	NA	TGTGCCAGTAGTATCCGCCCGCCGGGACAGGGGTTAAATGAGCAGTTCTTC	CASSIRPPGQGLNEQFF
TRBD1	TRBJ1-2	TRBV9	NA	TGTGCCAGCAGCGGATACAGGGGGTCCTACTATGGCTACACCTTC	CASSGYRGSYYGYTF
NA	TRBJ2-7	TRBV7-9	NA	TGTGCCAGCAGCTTAGCGATCGGGGGCCACGAGCAGTACTTC	CASSLAIGGHEQYF
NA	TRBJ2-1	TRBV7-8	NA	TGTGCCAGCAGCCCGTCCCGAGGCGGGACTCAATACGATGAGCAGTTCTTC	CASSPSRGGTQYDEQFF
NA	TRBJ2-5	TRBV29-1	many	TGCAGCGACCGCCACGGCTCTGGGACCCAGTACTTC	CSDRHGSGTQYF
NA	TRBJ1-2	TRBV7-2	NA	TGTGCCAGCAGCTTTAGGGCGGCACCTAACTATGGCTACACCTTC	CASSFRAAPNYGYTF
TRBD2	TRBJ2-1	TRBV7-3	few	TGTGCCAGCAGCATAGCGGGAAGCTCCTACAATGAGCAGTTCTTC	CASSIAGSSYNEQFF
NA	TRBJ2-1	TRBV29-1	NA	TGCAGCGCCTCGGCAGGGGCCAATGAGCAGTTCTTC	CSASAGANEQFF